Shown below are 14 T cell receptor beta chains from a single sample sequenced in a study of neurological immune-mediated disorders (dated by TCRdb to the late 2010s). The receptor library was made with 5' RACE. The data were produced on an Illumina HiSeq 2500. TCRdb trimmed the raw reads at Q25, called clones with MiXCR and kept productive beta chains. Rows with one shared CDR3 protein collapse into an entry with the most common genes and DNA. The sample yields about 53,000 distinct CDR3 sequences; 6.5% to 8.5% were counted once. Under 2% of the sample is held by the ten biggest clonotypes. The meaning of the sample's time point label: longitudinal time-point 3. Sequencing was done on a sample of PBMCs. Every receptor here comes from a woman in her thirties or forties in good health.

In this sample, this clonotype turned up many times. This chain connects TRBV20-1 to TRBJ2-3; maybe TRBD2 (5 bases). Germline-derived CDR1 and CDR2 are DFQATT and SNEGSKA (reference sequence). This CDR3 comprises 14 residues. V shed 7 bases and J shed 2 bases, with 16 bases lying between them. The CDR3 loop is CSGTRGEVTDTQYF. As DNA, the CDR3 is TGCAGTGGTACCCGGGGAGAGGTCACAGATACGCAGTATTTT.

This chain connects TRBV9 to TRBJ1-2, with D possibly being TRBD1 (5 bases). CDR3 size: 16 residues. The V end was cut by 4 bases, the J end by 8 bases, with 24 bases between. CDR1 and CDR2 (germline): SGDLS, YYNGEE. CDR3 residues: CASSPVTELVPLGYTF. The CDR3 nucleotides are TGTGCCAGCAGCCCAGTGACAGAGCTTGTTCCTCTGGGCTACACCTTC. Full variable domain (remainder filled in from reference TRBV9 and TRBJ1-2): DSGVTQTPKHLITATGQRVTLRCSPRSGDLSVYWYQQSLDQGLQFLIQYYNGEERAKGNILERFSAQQFPDLHSELNLSSLELGDSALYFCASSPVTELVPLGYTFGSGTRLTVV.

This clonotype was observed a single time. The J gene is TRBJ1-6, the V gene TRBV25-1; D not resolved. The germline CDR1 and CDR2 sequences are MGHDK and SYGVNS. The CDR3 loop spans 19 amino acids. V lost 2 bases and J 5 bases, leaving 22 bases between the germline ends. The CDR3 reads CASSEIRTSGSWDNSPLHF. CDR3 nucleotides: TGTGCCAGCAGTGAAATTAGGACTTCAGGATCTTGGGATAATTCACCCCTCCACTTT.

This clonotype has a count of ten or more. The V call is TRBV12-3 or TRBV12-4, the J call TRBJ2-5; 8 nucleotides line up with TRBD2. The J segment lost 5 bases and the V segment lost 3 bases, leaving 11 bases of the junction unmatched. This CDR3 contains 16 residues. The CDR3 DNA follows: TGTGCCAGCAGTTTGGGTTTCGGGGGGGCCCCGGAGACCCAGTACTTC. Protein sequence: CASSLGFGGAPETQYF.

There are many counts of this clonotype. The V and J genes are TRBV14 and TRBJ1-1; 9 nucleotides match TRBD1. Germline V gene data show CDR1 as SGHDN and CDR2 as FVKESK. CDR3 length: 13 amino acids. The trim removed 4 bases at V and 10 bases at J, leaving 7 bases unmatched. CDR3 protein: CASSRGTGTRAFF. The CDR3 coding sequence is TGTGCCAGCAGCCGAGGGACAGGGACTAGAGCTTTCTTT.

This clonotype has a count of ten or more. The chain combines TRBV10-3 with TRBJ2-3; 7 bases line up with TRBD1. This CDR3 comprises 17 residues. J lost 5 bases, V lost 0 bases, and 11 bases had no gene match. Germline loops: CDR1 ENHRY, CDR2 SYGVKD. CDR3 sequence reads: CAISESMTGPTKDTQYF. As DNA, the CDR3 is TGTGCCATCAGTGAGTCTATGACAGGGCCTACAAAAGATACGCAGTATTTT.

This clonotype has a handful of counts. CDR3 residues: CASSWDRANTGELFF. For the CDR3, the DNA is TGTGCCAGCAGCTGGGACAGGGCGAACACCGGGGAGCTGTTTTTT. V usage is TRBV3-1 and J usage is TRBJ2-2; 9 nucleotides align to TRBD1. This CDR3 is built from 15 residues. From germline, CDR1 is LGHDT and CDR2 YNNKEL (reference sequence). V lost 5 bases, J lost 0 bases, and 1 base stayed unmatched.

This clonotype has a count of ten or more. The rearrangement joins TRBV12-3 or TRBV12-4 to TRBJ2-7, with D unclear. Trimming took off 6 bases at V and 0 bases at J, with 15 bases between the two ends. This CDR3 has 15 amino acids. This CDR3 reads CASSTGPSHSYEQYF. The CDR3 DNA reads TGTGCCAGCAGCACGGGTCCCTCCCACTCCTACGAGCAGTACTTC.

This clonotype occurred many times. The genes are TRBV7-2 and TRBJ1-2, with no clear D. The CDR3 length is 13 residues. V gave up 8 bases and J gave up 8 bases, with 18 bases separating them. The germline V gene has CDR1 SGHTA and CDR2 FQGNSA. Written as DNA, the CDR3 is TGTGCCAGCGGCAATAATCTCCTTGGGGGCTACACCTTC. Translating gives CASGNNLLGGYTF.

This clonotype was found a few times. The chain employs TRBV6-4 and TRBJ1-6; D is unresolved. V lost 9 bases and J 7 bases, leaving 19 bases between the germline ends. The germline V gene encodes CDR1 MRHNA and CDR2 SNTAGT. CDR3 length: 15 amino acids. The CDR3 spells CARESHTYANSPLHF. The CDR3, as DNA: TGTGCCAGGGAGTCACACACCTACGCGAATTCACCCCTCCACTTT.

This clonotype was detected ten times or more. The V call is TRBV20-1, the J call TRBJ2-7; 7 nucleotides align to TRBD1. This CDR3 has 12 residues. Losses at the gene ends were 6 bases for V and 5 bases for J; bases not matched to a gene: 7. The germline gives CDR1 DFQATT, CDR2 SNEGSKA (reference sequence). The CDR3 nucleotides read TGCAGTGCCTCCAGGGGGTTCGACGAGCAGTACTTC. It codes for CSASRGFDEQYF.

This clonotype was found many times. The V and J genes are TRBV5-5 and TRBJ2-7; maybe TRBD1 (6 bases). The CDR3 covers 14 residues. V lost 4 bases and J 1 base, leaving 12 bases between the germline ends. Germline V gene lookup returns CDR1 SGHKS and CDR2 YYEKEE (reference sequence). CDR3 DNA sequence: TGTGCCAGCAGCCTACAGGGACGGTCCTACGAGCAGTACTTC. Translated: CASSLQGRSYEQYF.

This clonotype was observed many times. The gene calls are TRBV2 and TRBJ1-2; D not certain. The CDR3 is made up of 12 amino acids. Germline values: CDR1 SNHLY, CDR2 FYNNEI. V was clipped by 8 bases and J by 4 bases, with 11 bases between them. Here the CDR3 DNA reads TGTGCCAGCTTTGCTGCAGGCTATGGCTACACCTTC. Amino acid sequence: CASFAAGYGYTF.

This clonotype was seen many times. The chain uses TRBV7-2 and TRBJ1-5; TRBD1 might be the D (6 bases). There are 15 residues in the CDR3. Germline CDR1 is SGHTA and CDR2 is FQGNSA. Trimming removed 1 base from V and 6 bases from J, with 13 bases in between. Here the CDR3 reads CASSLVTGISQPQHF. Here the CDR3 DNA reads TGTGCCAGCAGCTTAGTAACAGGGATCAGTCAGCCCCAGCATTTT.